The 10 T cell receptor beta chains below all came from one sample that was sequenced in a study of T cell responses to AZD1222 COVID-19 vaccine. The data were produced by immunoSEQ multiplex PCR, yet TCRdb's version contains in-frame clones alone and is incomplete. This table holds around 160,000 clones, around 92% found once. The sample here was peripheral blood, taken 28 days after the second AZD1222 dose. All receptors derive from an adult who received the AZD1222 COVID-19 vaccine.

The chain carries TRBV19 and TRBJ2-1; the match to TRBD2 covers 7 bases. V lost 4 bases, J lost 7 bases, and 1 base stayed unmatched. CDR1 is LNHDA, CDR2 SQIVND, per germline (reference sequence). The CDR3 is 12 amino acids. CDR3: CASSKGGNEQFF. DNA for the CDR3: TGTGCCAGTAGTAAGGGAGGGAATGAGCAGTTCTTC.

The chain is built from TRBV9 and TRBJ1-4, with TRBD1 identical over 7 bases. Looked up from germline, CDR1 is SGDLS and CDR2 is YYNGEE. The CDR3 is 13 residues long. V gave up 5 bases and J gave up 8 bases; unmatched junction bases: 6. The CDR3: CASSEGGEEKLFF. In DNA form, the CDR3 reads TGTGCCAGCAGTGAAGGGGGCGAAGAAAAACTGTTTTTT.

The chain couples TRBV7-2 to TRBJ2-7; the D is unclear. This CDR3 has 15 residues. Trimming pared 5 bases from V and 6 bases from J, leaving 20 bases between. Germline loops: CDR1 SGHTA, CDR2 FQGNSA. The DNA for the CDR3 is TGTGCCAGCAGCGGGCGGATTACGAACTTCGGCGAGCAGTACTTC. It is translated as CASSGRITNFGEQYF.

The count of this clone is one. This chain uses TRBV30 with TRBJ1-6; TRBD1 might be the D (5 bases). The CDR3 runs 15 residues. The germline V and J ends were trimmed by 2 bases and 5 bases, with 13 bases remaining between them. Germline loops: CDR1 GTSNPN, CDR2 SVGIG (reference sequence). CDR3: CAWSLGPSDNSPLHF. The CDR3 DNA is TGTGCCTGGAGTTTGGGGCCTTCAGATAATTCACCCCTCCACTTT.

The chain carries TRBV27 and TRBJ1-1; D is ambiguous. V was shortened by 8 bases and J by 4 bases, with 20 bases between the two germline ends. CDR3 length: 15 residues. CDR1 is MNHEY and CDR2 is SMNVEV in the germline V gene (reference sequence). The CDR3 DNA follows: TGTGCCAGCCGCGCGAAGACGGGATTAAGCACTGAAGCTTTCTTT. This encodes CASRAKTGLSTEAFF.

This CDR3 is CSVELEASGGAGIQYF. The CDR3 coding sequence is TGCAGCGTTGAACTGGAGGCTAGCGGGGGGGCCGGCATTCAGTACTTC. This sequence joins TRBV29-1 and TRBJ2-4; 12 nucleotides agree with TRBD2. The germline V gene has CDR1 SQVTM and CDR2 ANQGSEA. V lost 2 bases to trimming and J lost 9 bases; unmatched junction nucleotides: 11. There are 16 residues in the CDR3.

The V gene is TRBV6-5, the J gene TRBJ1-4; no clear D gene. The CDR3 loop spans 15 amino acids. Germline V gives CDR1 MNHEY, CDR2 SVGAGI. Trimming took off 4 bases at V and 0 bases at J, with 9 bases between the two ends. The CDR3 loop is CASSLDGTTNEKLFF. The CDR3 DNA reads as TGTGCCAGCAGTTTAGACGGGACAACTAATGAAAAACTGTTTTTT.

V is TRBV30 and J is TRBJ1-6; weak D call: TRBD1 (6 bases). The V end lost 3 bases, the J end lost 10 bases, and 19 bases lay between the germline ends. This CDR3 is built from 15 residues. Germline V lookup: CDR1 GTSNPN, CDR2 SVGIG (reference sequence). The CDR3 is CAWSRGGGFYSPLHF. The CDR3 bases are TGTGCCTGGAGCAGAGGGGGGGGATTTTACTCACCCCTCCACTTT.

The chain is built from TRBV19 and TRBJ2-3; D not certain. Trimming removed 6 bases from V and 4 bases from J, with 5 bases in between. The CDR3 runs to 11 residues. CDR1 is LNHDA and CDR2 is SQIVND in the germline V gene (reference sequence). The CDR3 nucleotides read TGTGCCAGTAGGAGTGCAGATACGCAGTATTTT. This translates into CASRSADTQYF.

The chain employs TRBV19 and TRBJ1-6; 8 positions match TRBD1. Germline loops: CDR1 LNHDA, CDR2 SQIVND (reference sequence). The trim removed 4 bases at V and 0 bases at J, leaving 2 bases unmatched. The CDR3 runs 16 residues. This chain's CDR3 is CASSKTGGSYNSPLHF. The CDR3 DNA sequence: TGTGCCAGTAGTAAAACAGGGGGCTCCTATAATTCACCCCTCCACTTT.